The clone carrying this TCR beta chain was observed a few times. The antigen is undetermined. This entry comes from a study of beta chain features in type 1 diabetes. As for the study in general: When patients were set against healthy donors, age, gender and cell yields were similar.

Study results and limitations: High-TCR-expressing cells could be over-represented by cDNA sequencing. Moderately but significantly shorter TCRB CDR3s were found in Type 1 diabetes patients in all four CD4+ subsets.

What was sequenced were expressed TCRB transcripts, since all of the isolated RNA had been reverse transcribed. Sequenced by immunoSEQ multiplex PCR; TCRdb stores in-frame clones only, minus some. The table records about 52,000 clones, roughly two fifths of them present only once. From germline, CDR1 is MNHEY and CDR2 SMNVEV (reference sequence). After removal of 8 bases from V and 8 bases from J, the junction contained 10 bases not matched to a gene. This CDR3 is 15 amino acids long. The genes are TRBV27 and TRBJ1-6, with TRBD1 matching 9 bases. The sample taken for sequencing was Tregs from blood. This TCR came from a young man with type 1 diabetes. The CDR3 is CASRLLTGGDSPLHF. The CDR3 DNA sequence: TGTGCCAGCCGCTTACTAACAGGGGGCGATTCACCCCTCCACTTT.